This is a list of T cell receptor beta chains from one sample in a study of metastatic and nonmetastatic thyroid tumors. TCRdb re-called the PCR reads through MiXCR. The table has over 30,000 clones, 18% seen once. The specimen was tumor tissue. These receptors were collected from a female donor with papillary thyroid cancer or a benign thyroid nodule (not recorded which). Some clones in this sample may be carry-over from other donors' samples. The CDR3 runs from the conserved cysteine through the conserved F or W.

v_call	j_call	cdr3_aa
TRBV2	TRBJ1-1	CASSGGQGNTEAFF
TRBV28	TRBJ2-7	CASTRTGPEGEQYF
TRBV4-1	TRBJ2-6	CASSPVGSGANVLTF
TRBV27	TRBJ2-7	CASSLGHSYEQYF
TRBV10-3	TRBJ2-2	CAISGPGLSLPGELFF
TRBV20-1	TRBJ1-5	CSARDASGGWGNQPQHF
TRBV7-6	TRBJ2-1	CASSLDGRGSSYNEQFF
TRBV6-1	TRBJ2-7	CASRAGTQSAYEQYF
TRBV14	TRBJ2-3	CASSHDNGRTSTDTQYF
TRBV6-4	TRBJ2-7	CASSEEGDSLGYEQYF
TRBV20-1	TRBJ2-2	CSAKRETGELFF
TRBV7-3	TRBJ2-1	CASSLGGLAGGSVF
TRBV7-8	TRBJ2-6	CASSLAASGTNVLTF
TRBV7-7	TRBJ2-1	CASSPGTGYNEQFF
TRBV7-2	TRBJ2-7	CASSLALLSSYEQYF
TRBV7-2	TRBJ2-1	CASTTGQGRNEQFF
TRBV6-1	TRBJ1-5	CASSGRVSTGGAYQPQHF
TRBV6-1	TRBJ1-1	CASRRDTYTEAFF
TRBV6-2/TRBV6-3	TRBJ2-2	CASSYSRSKRSGELFF
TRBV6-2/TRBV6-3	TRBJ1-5	CASSYLSGQPQHF
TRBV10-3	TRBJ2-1	CAISEHGGNNEQFF
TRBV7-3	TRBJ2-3	CASSARAGTDTQYF
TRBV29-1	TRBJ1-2	CSVGQGLYYGYTF
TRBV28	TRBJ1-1	CASRGSVQNTEAFF
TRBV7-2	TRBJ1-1	CASSLKGSLNTEAFF
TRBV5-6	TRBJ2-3	CAGGTSGGRLGINTQYF
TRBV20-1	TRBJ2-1	CSASPLLAGVGEQFF
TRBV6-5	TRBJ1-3	CASSYDGTTGNTIYF
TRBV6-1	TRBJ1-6	CASSPPPSSPLHF
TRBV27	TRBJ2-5	CASIPGSQETQYF
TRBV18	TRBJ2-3	CASPYRRDTQYF
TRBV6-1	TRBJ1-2	CASSKDREPNYGYTF
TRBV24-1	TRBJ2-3	CATSESGNTQYF
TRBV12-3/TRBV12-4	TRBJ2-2	CASRSEWAGAGELFF
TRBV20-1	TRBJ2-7	CSARGQGFYEQYF
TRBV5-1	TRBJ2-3	CASSLRSTSPSTDTQYF
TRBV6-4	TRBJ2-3	CASSDGTSGTDTQYF
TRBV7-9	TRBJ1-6	CASSLVRGDSPLHF
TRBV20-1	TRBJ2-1	CSASRLAGISNNEQFF
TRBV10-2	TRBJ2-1	CASSQGGTRYYNEQFF
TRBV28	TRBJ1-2	CASSLRGLVNYGYTF
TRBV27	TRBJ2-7	CASSLIGGGYEQYF